Each of the 17 T cell receptor beta chains below was sequenced from the same sample in a study of beta chain features in type 1 diabetes (dated by TCRdb to the late 2010s). Libraries were constructed by the immunoSEQ multiplex PCR assay. The High Capacity cDNA Reverse Transcription Kit was used to reverse transcribe all of the isolated RNA, meaning that expressed TCRB transcripts were what got sequenced. TCRdb holds this immuneACCESS table with in-frame rearrangements only. Some clones are missing; in checked studies, unresolved V genes explain under half, and the rest has no known cause. This sample is represented by 330,000 or so clones; around a fifth of them were singletons. 0.044% of the sample is taken by the ten largest. The sample was naive CD4+ T cells from blood. This specimen's cell subset or site label, per the study, means: true naive CD4+ T cells. All receptors derive from a woman aged 18-30 years in good health.

The V call is TRBV2, the J call TRBJ1-2, with D maybe TRBD1 (5 bases). The V end lost 3 bases, the J end lost 8 bases, and 10 bases lay between the germline ends. This CDR3 region has 12 residues. Germline CDR1 reads SNHLY; CDR2 reads FYNNEI. This chain's CDR3 is CASSDWGNGYTF. The CDR3 nucleotides read TGTGCCAGCAGTGATTGGGGCAACGGCTACACCTTC. Full variable domain (remainder filled in from reference TRBV2 and TRBJ1-2): EPEVTQTPSHQVTQMGQEVILRCVPISNHLYFYWYRQILGQKVEFLVSFYNNEISEKSEIFDDQFSVERPDGSNFTLKIRSTKLEDSAMYFCASSDWGNGYTFGSGTRLTVV.

This clone was picked up a small number of times. V and J are TRBV4-1 and TRBJ2-1; TRBD2 agrees at 12 bases. CDR3 length: 14 residues. Germline V gene lookup returns CDR1 MGHRA and CDR2 YSYEKL. After removal of 1 base from V and 8 bases from J, the junction contained 0 bases not matched to a gene. The CDR3 here is CASSQGLAGDEQFF. In DNA form, the CDR3 reads TGCGCCAGCAGCCAAGGACTAGCGGGAGATGAGCAGTTCTTC.

V is TRBV5-4 and J is TRBJ2-3, with TRBD2 identical over 8 bases. This CDR3 is built from 16 residues. J was trimmed by 5 bases and V by 0 bases; bases with no gene match: 8. In germline, CDR1 is SGHNT, CDR2 YYREEE (reference sequence). Here the CDR3 DNA reads TGTGCCAGCAGCTTGGTCCCGGGGGGGCCGGTAGATACGCAGTATTTT. Amino acid sequence: CASSLVPGGPVDTQYF.

Concerning this clone: The sample has other DNA sequences that encode this CDR3 too. The genes are TRBV30 and TRBJ1-1; the D gene is possibly TRBD1 (5 bases). CDR3 size: 13 residues. Germline V gene lookup returns CDR1 GTSNPN and CDR2 SVGIG (reference sequence). With 0 bases removed from V and 3 bases from J, the gap between germline ends came to 8 bases. CDR3: CAWSVQGDTEAFF. For the CDR3, the DNA is TGTGCCTGGAGTGTACAAGGGGACACTGAAGCTTTCTTT.

The chain carries TRBV4-1 and TRBJ1-5, with TRBD1 as a possible D gene (5 bases). V was trimmed by 4 bases and J by 5 bases, leaving 9 bases between them. Germline V gene data show CDR1 as MGHRA and CDR2 as YSYEKL. CDR3 length equals 13 residues. The CDR3 region has the DNA TGCGCCAGCAGCCCACCAGGGTATCAGCCCCAGCATTTT. Translation gives CASSPPGYQPQHF.

This clone turned up a few times. V and J are TRBV5-1 and TRBJ1-1; D uncertain. Germline loops: CDR1 SGHRS, CDR2 YFSETQ. Trimming removed 0 bases from V and 0 bases from J, with 9 bases in between. The CDR3 is 15 residues long. CDR3 loop: CASSLVSGLNTEAFF. The CDR3 nucleotides read TGCGCCAGCAGCTTGGTGTCGGGGTTGAACACTGAAGCTTTCTTT.

This clone was seen more than once but under ten times. The gene calls are TRBV6-5 and TRBJ2-1, with D possibly being TRBD1 (6 bases). Germline V lookup: CDR1 MNHEY, CDR2 SVGAGI. Trimming took off 0 bases at V and 7 bases at J, with 7 bases between the two ends. This CDR3 contains 13 residues. The CDR3 nucleotides read TGTGCCAGCAGTTACTCCGGGACAAATGAGCAGTTCTTC. Its translation: CASSYSGTNEQFF.

V and J are TRBV18 and TRBJ2-7; D perhaps matches TRBD2 (5 bases). Per the germline V gene, CDR1 is KGHSH and CDR2 is LQKENI. V lost 6 bases and J 4 bases, leaving 13 bases between the germline ends. The CDR3 runs 13 residues. The CDR3 nucleotides read TGTGCCAGCTCCCCCGAGGGCTGGTACGAGCAGTACTTC. It translates to CASSPEGWYEQYF. Variable domain in full (rest from reference TRBV18 and TRBJ2-7): NAGVMQNPRHLVRRRGQEARLRCSPMKGHSHVYWYRQLPEEGLKFMVYLQKENIIDESGMPKERFSAEFPKEGPSILRIQQVVRGDSAAYFCASSPEGWYEQYFGPGTRLTVT.

This clone has a handful of counts. V is TRBV7-9 and J is TRBJ2-7; TRBD1 aligns across 9 bases. Germline assignment: CDR1 SEHNR and CDR2 FQNEAQ (reference sequence). V lost 5 bases to trimming and J lost 1 base; unmatched junction nucleotides: 9. There are 16 residues in the CDR3. CDR3 residues: CASSLRGTGQSYEQYF. CDR3 sequence (DNA): TGTGCCAGCAGCCTTCGTGGGACAGGGCAATCCTACGAGCAGTACTTC.

There are a few counts of this clone. The same CDR3 also results from other DNA sequences found in this sample. The rearrangement joins TRBV5-1 to TRBJ1-2, with 7 bases matching TRBD1. The trim removed 4 bases at V and 3 bases at J, leaving 3 bases unmatched. The CDR3 totals 13 residues. Germline CDR1 is SGHRS and CDR2 is YFSETQ. Here the CDR3 reads CASSTGTDYGYTF. The CDR3 nucleotides read TGCGCCAGCAGCACAGGGACAGACTATGGCTACACCTTC. Full variable domain (remainder filled in from reference TRBV5-1 and TRBJ1-2): KAGVTQTPRYLIKTRGQQVTLSCSPISGHRSVSWYQQTPGQGLQFLFEYFSETQRNKGNFPGRFSGRQFSNSRSEMNVSTLELGDSALYLCASSTGTDYGYTFGSGTRLTVV.

This clone came up a few times. This sample also contains other DNA sequences that code for the same CDR3. The V and J genes are TRBV7-2 and TRBJ1-5; the match to TRBD1 covers 8 bases. Losses at the gene ends were 3 bases for V and 2 bases for J; bases not matched to a gene: 0. CDR3 length: 14 residues. Germline lookup yields CDR1 SGHTA and CDR2 FQGNSA. The CDR3 reads CASSLTGGNQPQHF. CDR3 DNA: TGTGCCAGCAGCTTGACAGGGGGCAATCAGCCCCAGCATTTT. Full variable domain (rest looked up from reference TRBV7-2 and TRBJ1-5): GAGVSQSPSNKVTEKGKDVELRCDPISGHTALYWYRQSLGQGLEFLIYFQGNSAPDKSGLPSDRFSAERTGGSVSTLTIQRTQQEDSAVYLCASSLTGGNQPQHFGDGTRLSIL.

The chain joins TRBV4-3 to TRBJ1-2, with 7 bases that match TRBD1. Germline assignment: CDR1 LGHNA and CDR2 YSLEER. The length of the CDR3 is 15 residues. J gave up 7 bases and V 0 bases, and 8 bases lay outside the gene matches. The CDR3 bases are TGCGCCAGCAGCCAAGATCGAACAGGGGTTTTTGGCTACACCTTC. Translating it yields CASSQDRTGVFGYTF.

This clone occurred a few times. The chain carries TRBV18 and TRBJ1-5; tentative D call: TRBD1 (6 bases). This CDR3 contains 15 residues. The V end lost 2 bases, the J end lost 4 bases, and 12 bases lay between the germline ends. The germline V gene has CDR1 KGHSH and CDR2 LQKENI. DNA of the CDR3: TGTGCCAGCTCACCATCCGCGGGGGCTAATCAGCCCCAGCATTTT. Residues: CASSPSAGANQPQHF.

V and J are TRBV5-1 and TRBJ2-1, with D possibly matching TRBD2 (6 bases). Trimming took 3 bases from V and 9 from J, leaving 10 bases between them. The CDR3 runs to 12 residues. Germline lookup yields CDR1 SGHRS and CDR2 YFSETQ. In DNA, the CDR3 is TGCGCCAGCAGCTCTACTAGCACTGAGCAGTTCTTC. Its protein product is CASSSTSTEQFF.

V gene TRBV5-1 combines with J gene TRBJ2-7; 8 bases line up with TRBD2. CDR1 and CDR2 from the germline V gene are SGHRS and YFSETQ. The CDR3 extends over 15 amino acids. V lost 4 bases, J lost 2 bases, and 8 bases stayed unmatched. The CDR3 DNA is TGCGCCAGCAGCCTCGGAGCGGGGGTGACCTACGAGCAGTACTTC. It encodes CASSLGAGVTYEQYF. Supplemented by reference TRBV5-1 and TRBJ2-7, the full variable domain reads KAGVTQTPRYLIKTRGQQVTLSCSPISGHRSVSWYQQTPGQGLQFLFEYFSETQRNKGNFPGRFSGRQFSNSRSEMNVSTLELGDSALYLCASSLGAGVTYEQYFGPGTRLTVT.

This clone turned up a few times. The V gene is TRBV5-6, the J gene TRBJ2-5, with a tentative D call TRBD2 (5 bases). The germline V and J ends were trimmed by 1 base and 7 bases, with 14 bases remaining between them. CDR3 length: 14 residues. Germline values: CDR1 SGHDT, CDR2 YYEEEE. CDR3 nucleotides: TGTGCCAGCAGCTTGAAGTCCGGGATCGGGACCCAGTACTTC. Encoded protein: CASSLKSGIGTQYF.

In its sample, this clone was seen a few times. The chain links TRBV5-4 to TRBJ1-2, with no clear D. CDR3 size: 13 residues. The V gene lost 2 bases and the J gene lost 5 bases, with 10 bases spanning the gap. The germline gives CDR1 SGHNT, CDR2 YYREEE (reference sequence). The CDR3 here is CASSFSGSYGYTF. For the CDR3, the DNA is TGTGCCAGCAGCTTTTCAGGATCATATGGCTACACCTTC. The entire variable domain, with the rest obtained from reference TRBV5-4 and TRBJ1-2, is as follows: ETGVTQSPTHLIKTRGQQVTLRCSSQSGHNTVSWYQQALGQGPQFIFQYYREEENGRGNFPPRFSGLQFPNYSSELNVNALELDDSALYLCASSFSGSYGYTFGSGTRLTVV.